Each of the 31 T cell receptor beta chains below was sequenced from the same sample in a study of beta chain features in type 1 diabetes. Expressed TCRB transcripts were sequenced after all isolated RNA was converted to cDNA. The table came from immunoSEQ multiplex PCR; TCRdb's copy has only in-frame clones and leaves some out. Among a few hundred thousand clones listed, 27% were seen once. The sample consisted of central memory CD4+ T cells from blood. These TCRs come from a young man in good health.

This clone appeared once. The rearrangement joins TRBV4-3 to TRBJ2-7; tentatively, D is TRBD2 (6 bases). Germline CDR1 and CDR2: LGHNA and YSLEER. The V end was cut by 4 bases, the J end by 0 bases, with 13 bases between. The CDR3 extends over 15 amino acids. In DNA form, the CDR3 reads TGCGCCAGCAGCCGGGGGACTGCGGTCTCCTACGAGCAGTACTTC. Amino acid sequence: CASSRGTAVSYEQYF.

The V call is TRBV5-1, the J call TRBJ2-1; possibly TRBD2 for D (5 bases). The CDR3 has 14 amino acids. Trimming shortened V by 2 bases and J by 1 base, and 7 bases separated the two germline ends. Germline assignment: CDR1 SGHRS and CDR2 YFSETQ. This chain's CDR3 is CASSFEGSYNEQFF. The DNA of the CDR3 is TGCGCCAGCAGCTTTGAGGGATCCTACAATGAGCAGTTCTTC.

This clone was seen only a few times. The CDR3 loop reads CASSLTITSGANVLTF. In DNA, the CDR3 is TGTGCCAGCAGTTTAACGATAACCTCTGGGGCCAACGTCCTGACTTTC. V is TRBV27 and J is TRBJ2-6; no clear D gene. V was shortened by 2 bases and J by 0 bases, with 8 bases between the two germline ends. The CDR3 extends over 16 amino acids. Germline loops: CDR1 MNHEY, CDR2 SMNVEV (reference sequence).

This sequence joins TRBV20-1 and TRBJ1-4; D call uncertain. The CDR3 loop spans 11 amino acids. CDR1 is DFQATT, CDR2 SNEGSKA, per germline (reference sequence). The V and J ends lost 6 bases and 7 bases respectively, with 9 bases between them. The CDR3 DNA reads TGCAGTGCAAAGACGGGTGAAAAACTGTTTTTT. This gives the protein CSAKTGEKLFF.

This clone was counted a few times. V is TRBV13 and J is TRBJ2-7; 7 nucleotides match TRBD1. The CDR3 is made up of 14 amino acids. Unmatched junction bases numbered 5, after V lost 5 bases and J lost 1 base. From germline, CDR1 is PRHDT and CDR2 FYEKMQ (reference sequence). The CDR3 nucleotides are TGTGCCAGCAGCGCCACGGACAGGTCCTACGAGCAGTACTTC. Its protein is CASSATDRSYEQYF.

The chain is built from TRBV7-2 and TRBJ2-3, with 8 bases fitting TRBD2. Germline CDR1 SGHTA, CDR2 FQGNSA. The CDR3 is 15 residues long. Germline trimming cut 1 base from V and 5 bases from J; bases unmatched to any gene: 5. The CDR3 loop is CASSLVFAGGDTQYF. The CDR3, as DNA: TGTGCCAGCAGCTTAGTATTTGCGGGAGGAGATACGCAGTATTTT.

This clone was seen a handful of times. The CDR3 spells CASSLTSGDYEQYF. In nucleotides, the CDR3 is TGCGCCAGCAGCTTGACTAGCGGGGATTACGAGCAGTACTTC. The chain uses TRBV5-1 and TRBJ2-7; 10 bases are shared with TRBD2. With 1 base clipped from V and 4 bases from J, the junction kept 2 bases outside the gene matches. The CDR3 spans 14 residues. From germline, CDR1 is SGHRS and CDR2 YFSETQ. Based on the CDR3 plus reference TRBV5-1 and TRBJ2-7, the full variable domain is KAGVTQTPRYLIKTRGQQVTLSCSPISGHRSVSWYQQTPGQGLQFLFEYFSETQRNKGNFPGRFSGRQFSNSRSEMNVSTLELGDSALYLCASSLTSGDYEQYFGPGTRLTVT.

This clone was seen ten or more times. V usage is TRBV7-2 and J usage is TRBJ2-2; the D is unclear. Looked up from germline, CDR1 is SGHTA and CDR2 is FQGNSA. V was cut by 5 bases and J by 1 base, with 17 bases left in between. The CDR3 length is 17 residues. The CDR3 DNA is TGTGCCAGCAGCCCTTGGGTATCGGGTTTGAACACCGGGGAGCTGTTTTTT. Its translation: CASSPWVSGLNTGELFF.

The chain couples TRBV30 to TRBJ1-5; 7 nucleotides match TRBD1. CDR1 and CDR2 from the germline V gene are GTSNPN and SVGIG (reference sequence). The CDR3 covers 12 residues. Trimming took 3 bases from V and 9 from J; bases not matched to a gene: 5. The CDR3 reads CAWSRGEGPQHF. DNA for the CDR3: TGTGCCTGGAGCAGGGGGGAAGGGCCCCAGCATTTT.

The V call is TRBV4-2, the J call TRBJ1-3, with D possibly TRBD1 on 6 matching bases. The CDR3 covers 15 residues. V was trimmed by 4 bases and J by 8 bases, leaving 18 bases between them. Germline CDR1 reads LGHNA; CDR2 reads YNFKEQ. The CDR3 DNA reads TGTGCCAGCAGCCCAACCACAGGGTCCAAGGACACCATATATTTT. Its translation: CASSPTTGSKDTIYF.

The chain combines TRBV29-1 with TRBJ2-2; D may be TRBD1 or TRBD2 (5 bases each). The CDR3 is 14 amino acids. V gave up 0 bases and J gave up 5 bases, with 10 bases separating them. The germline CDR1 and CDR2 sequences are SQVTM and ANQGSEA. For the CDR3, the DNA is TGCAGCGTTGAAGACCTCAGGGAGACCGGGGAGCTGTTTTTT. This translates into CSVEDLRETGELFF.

This clone turned up a few times. The chain is built from TRBV6-5 and TRBJ2-1; the D call may be TRBD1 or TRBD2 (5 bases each). Trimming removed 0 bases from V and 2 bases from J, with 11 bases in between. The germline V gene has CDR1 MNHEY and CDR2 SVGAGI. CDR3 length: 16 amino acids. In nucleotides, the CDR3 is TGTGCCAGCAGTTACTCGCTGGGACGGGCCTACAATGAGCAGTTCTTC. Amino acid sequence: CASSYSLGRAYNEQFF.

The rearrangement links TRBV5-1 to TRBJ2-3, with 8 bases matching TRBD2. In germline, CDR1 is SGHRS, CDR2 YFSETQ. This CDR3 comprises 15 residues. Trimming at V came to 7 bases and at J to 1 base, leaving 8 bases not matched to a gene. CDR3 DNA: TGCGCCAGCGCCATAGCGGGAAGGGGCACAGATACGCAGTATTTT. It codes for CASAIAGRGTDTQYF.

This clone was observed many times. The chain combines TRBV7-9 with TRBJ1-1; D call uncertain. Germline CDR1 reads SEHNR; CDR2 reads FQNEAQ (reference sequence). The V end was cut by 3 bases, the J end by 3 bases, with 8 bases between. The CDR3 runs to 13 residues. The CDR3, as DNA: TGTGCCAGCAGCTTGGACCATGACACTGAAGCTTTCTTT. Encoded protein: CASSLDHDTEAFF.

This clone has only a few counts. Other nucleotide sequences in the sample specify the same CDR3. V gene TRBV28 combines with J gene TRBJ2-7; unclear D gene. The length of the CDR3 is 12 residues. CDR1 MDHEN and CDR2 SYDVKM come from the germline V gene. V lost 4 bases to trimming and J lost 0 bases, with 4 bases between them. The CDR3 bases are TGTGCCAGCAGTTCCGGCTCCTACGAGCAGTACTTC. It translates to CASSSGSYEQYF.

This clone was picked up many times. The chain combines TRBV5-4 with TRBJ1-4, with D tentatively TRBD1 (5 bases). V was trimmed by 0 bases and J by 14 bases, leaving 11 bases between them. CDR1 SGHNT and CDR2 YYREEE come from the germline V gene (reference sequence). The CDR3 is 12 amino acids. DNA for the CDR3: TGTGCCAGCAGCTTGGATCAGGGCCCCCTGTTTTTT. Translation gives CASSLDQGPLFF.

The V gene is TRBV15, the J gene TRBJ2-4, with D perhaps TRBD2 (6 bases). CDR1 is LNHNV and CDR2 is YYDKDF in the germline V gene (reference sequence). There are 21 residues in the CDR3. V gave up 0 bases and J gave up 0 bases, with 24 bases separating them. The CDR3 DNA reads TGTGCCACCAGCAGAGATTTATACCGGGGGACCCCGGGATCAGCCAAAAACATTCAGTACTTC. It is translated as CATSRDLYRGTPGSAKNIQYF.

This clone was counted between two and nine times. The chain couples TRBV4-3 to TRBJ2-6, with D possibly matching TRBD1 (5 bases). Looked up from germline, CDR1 is LGHNA and CDR2 is YSLEER. V lost 5 bases and J 0 bases, leaving 14 bases between the germline ends. The CDR3 consists of 17 residues. The CDR3, as DNA: TGCGCCAGCAGCTCAGGGTCAACAAGCTCTGGGGCCAACGTCCTGACTTTC. Residues: CASSSGSTSSGANVLTF.

This clone was observed a few times. The rearrangement links TRBV10-1 to TRBJ2-3, with 12 bases lining up with TRBD1. This CDR3 has 15 amino acids. In germline, CDR1 is WNHNN, CDR2 SYGVQD (reference sequence). Unmatched junction bases numbered 5, after V lost 6 bases and J lost 4 bases. The CDR3 is CASSPGQGAADTQYF. CDR3 sequence (DNA): TGCGCCAGCAGCCCGGGACAGGGGGCTGCAGATACGCAGTATTTT.

This clone was detected a few times. The V gene is TRBV18, the J gene TRBJ2-3; D may match TRBD1 or TRBD2 (6 bases each). Deletions cut 1 base from V and 5 bases from J, with 16 bases between. Germline V gene lookup returns CDR1 KGHSH and CDR2 LQKENI. The CDR3 is made up of 16 amino acids. The CDR3 DNA is TGTGCCAGCTCACCACGGGCGGGACCCAGGGGAGATACGCAGTATTTT. Its translation is CASSPRAGPRGDTQYF.

In this sample, this clone turned up a few times. V gene TRBV7-9 combines with J gene TRBJ2-1; D unresolved. CDR3 length equals 10 residues. Germline V gene sequence: CDR1 SEHNR, CDR2 FQNEAQ (reference sequence). The V end lost 8 bases, the J end lost 4 bases, and 3 bases lay between the germline ends. The CDR3 sequence: CASGYNEQFF. For the CDR3, the DNA is TGTGCCAGCGGGTACAATGAGCAGTTCTTC.

The chain combines TRBV15 with TRBJ2-2; D might be TRBD2 (5 bases). The CDR3 has 15 residues. The germline V gene encodes CDR1 LNHNV and CDR2 YYDKDF (reference sequence). The V end was cut by 0 bases, the J end by 1 base, with 6 bases between. CDR3 sequence reads: CATSRERGNTGELFF. CDR3 coding DNA: TGTGCCACCAGCAGAGAACGGGGGAACACCGGGGAGCTGTTTTTT.

There are a few counts of this clone. The chain is built from TRBV7-2 and TRBJ2-2; 7 nucleotides align to TRBD1. The junction had 7 bases not matched to a gene; V was cut back by 4 bases and J by 5 bases. The CDR3 spans 15 residues. CDR1 and CDR2 from the germline V gene are SGHTA and FQGNSA. The CDR3 sequence: CASSYHRGLTGELFF. In nucleotides, the CDR3 is TGTGCCAGCAGCTATCACAGGGGCTTAACCGGGGAGCTGTTTTTT.

This clone has just a few counts. The J gene is TRBJ2-3, the V gene TRBV29-1; no reliable D call. This CDR3 region has 13 residues. Germline V gene lookup returns CDR1 SQVTM and CDR2 ANQGSEA. V lost 2 bases and J 4 bases, leaving 10 bases between the germline ends. The CDR3 DNA reads TGCAGCGTTGAACCCCGGAGCGCAGATACGCAGTATTTT. It is translated as CSVEPRSADTQYF.

This rearrangement joins TRBV13 to TRBJ1-1; D gene unclear. V was clipped by 2 bases and J by 1 base, with 8 bases between them. CDR3 length: 14 amino acids. Germline V gene lookup returns CDR1 PRHDT and CDR2 FYEKMQ (reference sequence). CDR3 in DNA: TGTGCCAGCAGCTTAAATCTCCCGAACACTGAAGCTTTCTTT. This encodes CASSLNLPNTEAFF.

This chain uses TRBV6-5 with TRBJ1-1; 7 bases agree with TRBD1. In germline, CDR1 is MNHEY, CDR2 SVGAGI. J was trimmed by 6 bases and V by 6 bases; bases with no gene match: 7. The CDR3 has 13 amino acids. The CDR3 is CASRPGGRSEAFF. The CDR3 DNA is TGTGCCAGCAGGCCAGGGGGGCGATCTGAAGCTTTCTTT.

The chain recombines TRBV19 with TRBJ1-2; tentatively, D is TRBD1 (5 bases). Germline CDR1 and CDR2: LNHDA and SQIVND (reference sequence). The V gene lost 5 bases and the J gene lost 8 bases, with 12 bases spanning the gap. The CDR3 loop spans 12 amino acids. CDR3 in DNA: TGTGCCAGTAGTCCGCAGAGGGGCGGCTACACCTTC. It specifies CASSPQRGGYTF.

The V call is TRBV10-3, the J call TRBJ2-2; no firm D call. V was shortened by 2 bases and J by 5 bases, with 9 bases between the two germline ends. Germline V gives CDR1 ENHRY, CDR2 SYGVKD. The CDR3 sequence is 14 residues long. CDR3 protein: CAISEMSVTGELFF. The CDR3 DNA is TGTGCCATCAGTGAGATGTCCGTGACCGGGGAGCTGTTTTTT.

This clone has at least ten counts. This chain connects TRBV18 to TRBJ2-6; D uncertain. CDR3 length equals 11 residues. V was shortened by 11 bases and J by 4 bases, with 6 bases between the two germline ends. Looked up from germline, CDR1 is KGHSH and CDR2 is LQKENI. The CDR3 sequence is CASSGANVLTF. The CDR3 nucleotides read TGTGCCTCCTCCGGGGCCAACGTCCTGACTTTC.

A few counts support this clone. The V call is TRBV14, the J call TRBJ2-7; TRBD1 agrees at 8 bases. This CDR3 is 17 amino acids long. Germline lookup yields CDR1 SGHDN and CDR2 FVKESK. After removal of 3 bases from V and 2 bases from J, the junction contained 12 bases not matched to a gene. The CDR3 DNA follows: TGTGCCAGCAGCCACAGAGGGGGGTGGACAGGGACCTACGAGCAGTACTTC. Translated, it gives CASSHRGGWTGTYEQYF.

This clone was seen more than once but under ten times. CDR3: CAWRPLTGVNTEAFF. The CDR3 DNA reads as TGTGCCTGGAGGCCCCTGACAGGGGTGAACACTGAAGCTTTCTTT. The V gene is TRBV30, the J gene TRBJ1-1; TRBD1 matches at 8 bases. V lost 3 bases and J lost 0; bases outside the gene matches: 6. Germline CDR1 and CDR2: GTSNPN and SVGIG (reference sequence). This CDR3 comprises 15 residues.